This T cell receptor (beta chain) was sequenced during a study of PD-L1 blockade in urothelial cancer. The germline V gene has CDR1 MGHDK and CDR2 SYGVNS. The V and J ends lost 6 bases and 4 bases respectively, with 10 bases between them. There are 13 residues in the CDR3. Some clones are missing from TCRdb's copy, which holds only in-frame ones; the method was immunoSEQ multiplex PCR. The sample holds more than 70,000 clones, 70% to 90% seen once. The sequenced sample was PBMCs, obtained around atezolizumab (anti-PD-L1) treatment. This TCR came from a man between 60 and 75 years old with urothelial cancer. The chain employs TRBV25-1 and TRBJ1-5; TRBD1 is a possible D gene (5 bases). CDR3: CASSPQGNQPQHF. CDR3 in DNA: TGTGCCAGCAGCCCGCAGGGTAATCAGCCCCAGCATTTT. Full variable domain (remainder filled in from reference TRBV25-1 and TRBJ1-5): EADIYQTPRYLVIGTGKKITLECSQTMGHDKMYWYQQDPGMELHLIHYSYGVNSTEKGDLSSESTVSRIRTEHFPLTLESARPSHTSQYLCASSPQGNQPQHFGDGTRLSIL.